Below, 24 T cell receptor beta chains from the same sample are listed, as sequenced in a study of cytomegalovirus exposure and HLA in healthy donors. Some clones are missing from TCRdb's copy, which holds only in-frame ones; the method was immunoSEQ multiplex PCR. Of 150,000 to 200,000 clones in the sample, about 81% were seen once. Sequencing was done on a sample of PBMCs. These receptor sequences come from a young woman in good health and CMV-seronegative.

V gene TRBV25-1 combines with J gene TRBJ1-1; the match to TRBD1 covers 10 bases. The CDR3 covers 12 residues. The germline V gene encodes CDR1 MGHDK and CDR2 SYGVNS. Losses at the gene ends were 2 bases for V and 12 bases for J; bases not matched to a gene: 3. CDR3 nucleotides: TGTGCCAGCAGTGAAGGGACAGGGGAATCTTTCTTT. Encoded protein: CASSEGTGESFF.

V usage is TRBV10-1 and J usage is TRBJ2-5; tentative D call: TRBD2 (5 bases). The CDR3 contains 15 residues. V lost 6 bases and J 4 bases, leaving 18 bases between the germline ends. CDR1 WNHNN and CDR2 SYGVQD come from the germline V gene (reference sequence). For the CDR3, the DNA is TGCGCCAGCAGCGCTTCGGGAACCCGAGGAGAGACCCAGTACTTC. As protein: CASSASGTRGETQYF.

The count of this clone is one. The rearrangement joins TRBV7-6 to TRBJ1-1; a possible D gene is TRBD1 (6 bases). Germline-derived CDR1 and CDR2 are SGHVS and FNYEAQ. The CDR3 is 14 amino acids. V gave up 5 bases and J gave up 0 bases, with 10 bases separating them. The CDR3 region has the DNA TGTGCCAGCAGCCCCCGGACAGTGAACACTGAAGCTTTCTTT. This sequence encodes CASSPRTVNTEAFF.

CDR3 DNA: TGTGCCAGCAGCTTGATGGGAGTTGGGAGCTACGAGCAGTACTTC. Protein: CASSLMGVGSYEQYF. The V call is TRBV5-6, the J call TRBJ2-7; weak D call: TRBD2 (5 bases). Trimming removed 1 base from V and 3 bases from J, with 14 bases in between. Germline CDR1 and CDR2: SGHDT and YYEEEE. CDR3 length equals 15 residues.

The chain carries TRBV9 and TRBJ1-3; D is ambiguous. V lost 0 bases, J lost 0 bases, and 4 bases lay in between. Germline V gene lookup returns CDR1 SGDLS and CDR2 YYNGEE. CDR3 length equals 14 residues. The CDR3 region has the DNA TGTGCCAGCAGCGTAGATAACTCTGGAAACACCATATATTTT. This gives the protein CASSVDNSGNTIYF.

The chain carries TRBV9 and TRBJ2-5, with 7 positions matching TRBD2. Trimming cost V 0 bases and J 4 bases; bases outside gene matches: 6. Per the germline V gene, CDR1 is SGDLS and CDR2 is YYNGEE. There are 15 residues in the CDR3. DNA of the CDR3: TGTGCCAGCAGCGTAGGGGAGGGAAGGATAGAGACCCAGTACTTC. It encodes CASSVGEGRIETQYF.

This clone was detected ten times or more. The chain has TRBV6-6 and TRBJ2-2; TRBD1 matches 8 bases. With 2 bases clipped from V and 3 bases from J, the junction kept 2 bases outside the gene matches. Germline assignment: CDR1 MNHNY and CDR2 SVGAGI (reference sequence). The CDR3 spans 15 residues. As DNA, the CDR3 is TGTGCCAGCAGTTACACAGGGGGTTACACCGGGGAGCTGTTTTTT. This sequence encodes CASSYTGGYTGELFF.

The rearrangement joins TRBV14 to TRBJ1-1; the D gene is possibly TRBD1 (5 bases). This CDR3 is built from 14 residues. Germline V gene sequence: CDR1 SGHDN, CDR2 FVKESK. V lost 1 base, J lost 5 bases, and 11 bases lay in between. CDR3 in amino acids: CASSQVGGVTEAFF. The CDR3 coding sequence is TGTGCCAGCAGCCAAGTAGGAGGGGTTACTGAAGCTTTCTTT. The entire variable domain, with the rest obtained from reference TRBV14 and TRBJ1-1, is as follows: EAGVTQFPSHSVIEKGQTVTLRCDPISGHDNLYWYRRVMGKEIKFLLHFVKESKQDESGMPNNRFLAERTGGTYSTLKVQPAELEDSGVYFCASSQVGGVTEAFFGQGTRLTVV.

In its sample, this clone was seen once. The chain has TRBV28 and TRBJ1-1; D is possibly TRBD1 (5 bases). CDR3 length equals 14 residues. Trimming removed 7 bases from V and 1 base from J, with 13 bases in between. The V gene's germline CDR1 is MDHEN and CDR2 SYDVKM. The CDR3 DNA sequence: TGTGCCAGCAACGAGAACACAGGGAACACTGAAGCTTTCTTT. Residues: CASNENTGNTEAFF.

The chain joins TRBV18 to TRBJ1-1; maybe TRBD1 (5 bases). The CDR3 loop spans 13 amino acids. Germline V gene data show CDR1 as KGHSH and CDR2 as LQKENI. Trimming left V 4 bases short and J 6 bases short, with 12 bases between. CDR3 in amino acids: CASSHPQAPEAFF. The CDR3 DNA reads as TGTGCCAGCTCACACCCACAGGCGCCTGAAGCTTTCTTT.

This clone was detected only once. The rearrangement joins TRBV6-5 to TRBJ2-5, with a tentative D call TRBD1 (6 bases). The germline V gene has CDR1 MNHEY and CDR2 SVGAGI. V was pared by 6 bases and J by 4 bases, with 12 bases between. This CDR3 has 13 residues. CDR3: CASSRGQRETQYF. The CDR3, as DNA: TGTGCCAGCAGCCGGGGACAACGAGAGACCCAGTACTTC.

The V gene is TRBV18, the J gene TRBJ1-2, with a possible D match to TRBD1 (6 bases). CDR3 length equals 13 residues. The V and J ends lost 5 bases and 8 bases respectively, with 15 bases between them. The germline V gene has CDR1 KGHSH and CDR2 LQKENI. The CDR3 DNA is TGTGCCAGCTCATCAGGACAGAACATCGGCTACACCTTC. Its translation is CASSSGQNIGYTF.

The rearrangement joins TRBV4-2 to TRBJ2-1; perhaps TRBD2 as D (5 bases). Germline loops: CDR1 LGHNA, CDR2 YNFKEQ. V was shortened by 4 bases and J by 9 bases, with 19 bases between the two germline ends. The CDR3 is 15 residues long. This CDR3 is CASSPSWGAGSEQFF. In DNA form, the CDR3 reads TGTGCCAGCAGCCCCTCCTGGGGTGCTGGGAGTGAGCAGTTCTTC.

The chain carries TRBV7-7 and TRBJ2-2, with TRBD2 matching 8 bases. Germline V CDR1 and CDR2: SSHAT, FNYEAQ (reference sequence). The CDR3 totals 15 residues. The trim removed 5 bases at V and 1 base at J, leaving 3 bases unmatched. In DNA form, the CDR3 reads TGTGCCAGCAGCCCCAGCGGGGGGAACACCGGGGAGCTGTTTTTT. Amino acid sequence: CASSPSGGNTGELFF.

This clone showed up just a few times. The V and J genes are TRBV2 and TRBJ1-1; D ambiguous. The germline gives CDR1 SNHLY, CDR2 FYNNEI. The CDR3 is made up of 12 amino acids. Trimming removed 8 bases from V and 1 base from J, with 8 bases in between. CDR3 DNA sequence: TGTGCCAGCGGGCTTCAGAACACTGAAGCTTTCTTT. This gives the protein CASGLQNTEAFF. The full variable domain, completed using reference TRBV2 and TRBJ1-1, is EPEVTQTPSHQVTQMGQEVILRCVPISNHLYFYWYRQILGQKVEFLVSFYNNEISEKSEIFDDQFSVERPDGSNFTLKIRSTKLEDSAMYFCASGLQNTEAFFGQGTRLTVV.

The chain recombines TRBV5-1 with TRBJ2-7; TRBD1 agrees at 7 bases. CDR1 SGHRS and CDR2 YFSETQ come from the germline V gene. The V segment lost 7 bases and the J segment 2 bases; nucleotides outside the gene matches: 6. The CDR3 contains 13 residues. The DNA of the CDR3 is TGCGCCAGCGGTCCGACAGGGACCTACGAGCAGTACTTC. Encoded protein: CASGPTGTYEQYF.

The rearrangement uses TRBV18 and TRBJ1-1, with D unclear. Trimming cost V 3 bases and J 5 bases, with 13 bases left between them. The CDR3 covers 14 residues. CDR1 and CDR2 (germline): KGHSH, LQKENI. The CDR3 DNA sequence: TGTGCCAGCTCACCTGTTGTCGCTCGGACTGAAGCTTTCTTT. Its protein product is CASSPVVARTEAFF. Using reference TRBV18 and TRBJ1-1 for the parts outside the CDR3, the full variable domain is NAGVMQNPRHLVRRRGQEARLRCSPMKGHSHVYWYRQLPEEGLKFMVYLQKENIIDESGMPKERFSAEFPKEGPSILRIQQVVRGDSAAYFCASSPVVARTEAFFGQGTRLTVV.

The J gene is TRBJ2-7, the V gene TRBV6-1; D possibly corresponds to TRBD1 (6 bases). Trimming stripped 6 bases from V and 3 bases from J, with 12 bases between. Per germline, CDR1 MNHNS and CDR2 SASEGT. The CDR3 runs to 13 residues. The CDR3 region is CASRDGQRYEQYF. The CDR3 DNA reads TGTGCCAGCAGAGATGGACAGCGCTACGAGCAGTACTTC.

The chain has TRBV7-9 and TRBJ2-1; 7 bases agree with TRBD2. The J segment lost 0 bases and the V segment lost 4 bases, leaving 9 bases of the junction unmatched. The CDR3 length is 17 residues. Germline V lookup: CDR1 SEHNR, CDR2 FQNEAQ (reference sequence). CDR3 loop: CASSSRSWEGSYNEQFF. CDR3 DNA sequence: TGTGCCAGCAGCTCTCGGTCATGGGAGGGCTCCTACAATGAGCAGTTCTTC.

A few counts support this clone. The chain recombines TRBV5-1 with TRBJ1-4, with TRBD1 identical over 9 bases. CDR3 length equals 17 residues. V was pared by 4 bases and J by 7 bases, with 14 bases of the junction left unmatched. CDR1 is SGHRS and CDR2 is YFSETQ in the germline V gene. CDR3 sequence: CASSPGTGSIYGEKLFF. Here the CDR3 DNA reads TGCGCCAGCAGCCCTGGGACAGGGAGTATTTACGGTGAAAAACTGTTTTTT. Combining the CDR3 with reference TRBV5-1 and TRBJ1-4 gives the whole variable domain KAGVTQTPRYLIKTRGQQVTLSCSPISGHRSVSWYQQTPGQGLQFLFEYFSETQRNKGNFPGRFSGRQFSNSRSEMNVSTLELGDSALYLCASSPGTGSIYGEKLFFGSGTQLSVL.

The CDR3 sequence is CASSFGDFLSYNEQFF. CDR3 nucleotide sequence: TGCGCCAGCAGTTTTGGGGACTTCCTCTCCTACAATGAGCAGTTCTTC. The V and J genes are TRBV5-1 and TRBJ2-1; tentatively, D is TRBD2 (6 bases). V was shortened by 5 bases and J by 0 bases, with 15 bases between the two germline ends. CDR1 and CDR2 from the germline V gene are SGHRS and YFSETQ. CDR3 length equals 16 residues.

V and J are TRBV11-3 and TRBJ2-7; TRBD1 agrees at 11 bases. The junction had 15 bases not matched to a gene; V was cut back by 4 bases and J by 7 bases. The length of the CDR3 is 17 residues. Germline CDR1 reads SGHNT; CDR2 reads YENEEA. CDR3 DNA: TGTGCCAGCAGCTCACAGGGAAGAGGACAGGGGGCCGAAGAGCAGTACTTC. Residues: CASSSQGRGQGAEEQYF.

V gene TRBV6-1 combines with J gene TRBJ2-7; TRBD2 agrees at 10 bases. The junction had 5 bases not matched to a gene; V was cut back by 4 bases and J by 5 bases. From germline, CDR1 is MNHNS and CDR2 SASEGT. The CDR3 totals 14 residues. The CDR3 DNA is TGTGCCAGCAGTGGACTAGCGGGTGTGAACGAGCAGTACTTC. It specifies CASSGLAGVNEQYF.

The CDR3 DNA reads TGTGCCAGCAGTTACCTCGCTAGCGGGGGATACAATGAGCAGTTCTTC. Amino acid sequence: CASSYLASGGYNEQFF. This chain connects TRBV6-5 to TRBJ2-1; 10 bases fit TRBD2. Germline V CDR1 and CDR2: MNHEY, SVGAGI. The length of the CDR3 is 16 residues. Unmatched junction bases numbered 5, after V lost 2 bases and J lost 4 bases.